The rows below give T cell receptor beta chains drawn from one sample of a study of blood T cells in healthy people across ages. TCRdb reanalysed the 5' RACE reads using MiXCR and keeps one entry per CDR3 protein. The sample includes under 2,000,000 distinct CDR3 sequences, about 49% seen only once; the top ten take approximately 2.1%. The sequencing sample was made of blood. These receptors came from a woman in her forties in good health. CDR3s include the opening cysteine and the closing phenylalanine or tryptophan. The D gene is left open where the match is weak. Clone sizes are given selectively: once, few, many, or a class where the clone is expanded.

clone_size: .
j_call: TRBJ2-1
cdr3_length: 14
v_call: TRBV27
d_call: TRBD2
cdr3_nt: TGTGTCAGCTGGCGGGGGGCGTCCTACAATGAGCAGTTCTTC
cdr3_aa: CVSWRGASYNEQFF

clone_size: few
j_call: TRBJ2-3
cdr3_length: 14
v_call: TRBV12-3/TRBV12-4
d_call: TRBD2
cdr3_nt: TGTGCCAGCAGGAGACGAGCGGGGGGAGATACGCAGTATTTT
cdr3_aa: CASRRRAGGDTQYF

clone_size: .
j_call: TRBJ2-4
cdr3_length: 13
v_call: TRBV15
d_call: .
cdr3_nt: TGTGCCACCCTTGCATCAGCCAAAAACATTCAGTACTTC
cdr3_aa: CATLASAKNIQYF

clone_size: .
j_call: TRBJ2-1
cdr3_length: 16
v_call: TRBV5-1
d_call: .
cdr3_nt: TGCGCCAGCAGCCCCCAGGGGCCCAACTCCTACAATGAGCAGTTCTTC
cdr3_aa: CASSPQGPNSYNEQFF

clone_size: .
j_call: TRBJ2-5
cdr3_length: 16
v_call: TRBV28
d_call: .
cdr3_nt: TGTGCCAGCAGTTTAAGGTCCCCGACAGACCAAGAGACCCAGTACTTC
cdr3_aa: CASSLRSPTDQETQYF

clone_size: .
j_call: TRBJ1-2
cdr3_length: 15
v_call: TRBV21-1
d_call: .
cdr3_nt: TGTGCCGCTGGTGGGAGGGGCCCCCCTAACTATGGCTACACCTTC
cdr3_aa: CAAGGRGPPNYGYTF

clone_size: .
j_call: TRBJ1-4
cdr3_length: 12
v_call: TRBV4-3
d_call: .
cdr3_nt: TGCGCCAGCGCAGGGGTGGACGAAAAACTGTTTTTT
cdr3_aa: CASAGVDEKLFF

clone_size: few
j_call: TRBJ1-2
cdr3_length: 12
v_call: TRBV6-5
d_call: .
cdr3_nt: TGTGCCAGCAGTCCCAAGGGCTATGGCTACACCTTC
cdr3_aa: CASSPKGYGYTF

clone_size: once
j_call: TRBJ2-3
cdr3_length: 21
v_call: TRBV6-1
d_call: .
cdr3_nt: TGTGCCAGCAGTGAAAAGCGCGCGCAGCCCTGGAGCCCCGAGGGGGTAGATACGCAGTATTTT
cdr3_aa: CASSEKRAQPWSPEGVDTQYF

clone_size: .
j_call: TRBJ2-3
cdr3_length: 15
v_call: TRBV9
d_call: TRBD1
cdr3_nt: TGTGCCAGCAGCGAACAGGGGGCGAGCACAGATACGCAGTATTTT
cdr3_aa: CASSEQGASTDTQYF

clone_size: .
j_call: TRBJ2-3
cdr3_length: 17
v_call: TRBV10-3
d_call: TRBD2
cdr3_nt: TGTGCCATCAGTGAGTCGCGACTAGCGGGGGCCTCAGATACGCAGTATTTT
cdr3_aa: CAISESRLAGASDTQYF

clone_size: .
j_call: TRBJ2-7
cdr3_length: 15
v_call: TRBV7-2
d_call: TRBD2
cdr3_nt: TGTGCCAGCAGCCCCCCTAGCGGGGGGTACTACGAGCAGTACTTC
cdr3_aa: CASSPPSGGYYEQYF

clone_size: .
j_call: TRBJ1-6
cdr3_length: 15
v_call: TRBV28
d_call: .
cdr3_nt: TGTGCCAGCACCCCGAGCGCGGGGCGTAATTCACCCCTCCACTTT
cdr3_aa: CASTPSAGRNSPLHF

clone_size: once
j_call: TRBJ2-7
cdr3_length: 16
v_call: TRBV7-2
d_call: TRBD2
cdr3_nt: TGTGCCAGCAGCTTAGGATCGGCGGGGGGGGGCTACGAGCAGTACTTC
cdr3_aa: CASSLGSAGGGYEQYF

clone_size: .
j_call: TRBJ1-2
cdr3_length: 18
v_call: TRBV4-1
d_call: .
cdr3_nt: TGCGCCAGCAGCCAAGATCTTAAAGAGGCAGGGTGGGACTATGGCTACACCTTC
cdr3_aa: CASSQDLKEAGWDYGYTF

clone_size: .
j_call: TRBJ2-5
cdr3_length: 16
v_call: TRBV28
d_call: TRBD1
cdr3_nt: TGTGCCAGCAGTCCGGCCCTACAGGGGGTGGGGGAGACCCAGTACTTC
cdr3_aa: CASSPALQGVGETQYF

clone_size: .
j_call: TRBJ1-6
cdr3_length: 15
v_call: TRBV7-2
d_call: TRBD1
cdr3_nt: TGTGCCAGCAGCCCCGGGACAGTTAAAAATTCACCCCTCCACTTT
cdr3_aa: CASSPGTVKNSPLHF

clone_size: .
j_call: TRBJ1-5
cdr3_length: 14
v_call: TRBV20-1
d_call: .
cdr3_nt: TGCAGTGCTAGAGAGGGCAGTAAGAATCAGCCCCAGCATTTT
cdr3_aa: CSAREGSKNQPQHF

clone_size: .
j_call: TRBJ2-7
cdr3_length: 18
v_call: TRBV28
d_call: TRBD1
cdr3_nt: TGTGCCAGCAGTTTAATTCACTCGTACAGGGGGAGCCTGAGGGAGCAGTACTTC
cdr3_aa: CASSLIHSYRGSLREQYF

clone_size: few
j_call: TRBJ2-1
cdr3_length: 16
v_call: TRBV6-2/TRBV6-3
d_call: .
cdr3_nt: TGTGCCAGCAGGGGGAGGAGAAGCGGCTCCTACAATGAGCAGTTCTTC
cdr3_aa: CASRGRRSGSYNEQFF

clone_size: few
j_call: TRBJ2-1
cdr3_length: 17
v_call: TRBV7-2
d_call: .
cdr3_nt: TGTGCCAGCAGCTTAGGAGTACTTATTAGCTCCTACAATGAGCAGTTCTTC
cdr3_aa: CASSLGVLISSYNEQFF

clone_size: .
j_call: TRBJ2-5
cdr3_length: 16
v_call: TRBV11-2
d_call: TRBD2
cdr3_nt: TGTGCCAGCAGCCCGGGACTAGCGCGGTCAAAAGAGACCCAGTACTTC
cdr3_aa: CASSPGLARSKETQYF

clone_size: .
j_call: TRBJ1-2
cdr3_length: 13
v_call: TRBV29-1
d_call: .
cdr3_nt: TGCAGCGTTAAACAAAAAAATTTCTATGGCTACACCTTC
cdr3_aa: CSVKQKNFYGYTF

clone_size: few
j_call: TRBJ2-4
cdr3_length: 17
v_call: TRBV7-2
d_call: .
cdr3_nt: TGTGCCAGCAGCTTAGGTTTCGGGGAAGGGGCCAAAAACATTCAGTACTTC
cdr3_aa: CASSLGFGEGAKNIQYF

clone_size: .
j_call: TRBJ2-1
cdr3_length: 19
v_call: TRBV4-1
d_call: TRBD2
cdr3_nt: TGCGCCAGCAGCCATCCCCGGACTAGCGGGGGAACAGGGTACAATGAGCAGTTCTTC
cdr3_aa: CASSHPRTSGGTGYNEQFF

clone_size: .
j_call: TRBJ1-1
cdr3_length: 14
v_call: TRBV20-1
d_call: .
cdr3_nt: TGCAGTGCTAAGGGAGGGGCAGCGTACTATGAAGCTTTCTTT
cdr3_aa: CSAKGGAAYYEAFF

clone_size: .
j_call: TRBJ2-6
cdr3_length: 18
v_call: TRBV23-1
d_call: TRBD1
cdr3_nt: TGCGCCAGCAGTCGATGGGGACAGGAAGGCTCTGGGGCCAACGTCCTGACTTTC
cdr3_aa: CASSRWGQEGSGANVLTF

clone_size: .
j_call: TRBJ2-4
cdr3_length: 14
v_call: TRBV27
d_call: TRBD1
cdr3_nt: TGTGCCAGCAGTAAACGGGACAGAGCCGCGAGGCAGTACTTC
cdr3_aa: CASSKRDRAARQYF

clone_size: .
j_call: TRBJ2-1
cdr3_length: 16
v_call: TRBV4-2
d_call: .
cdr3_nt: TGTGCCAGCAGCCAAGCAGGGGGGGCCTTTGTCGATGAGCAGTTCTTC
cdr3_aa: CASSQAGGAFVDEQFF

clone_size: once
j_call: TRBJ2-1
cdr3_length: 14
v_call: TRBV29-1
d_call: TRBD1
cdr3_nt: TGCAGCGTTGCCGCGACAGGGGGCCTCAATGAGCAGTTCTTC
cdr3_aa: CSVAATGGLNEQFF

clone_size: few
j_call: TRBJ2-3
cdr3_length: 15
v_call: TRBV6-5
d_call: TRBD2
cdr3_nt: TGTGCCAGCAGTCCCCGTATAGCGGGGCAGGATACGCAGTATTTT
cdr3_aa: CASSPRIAGQDTQYF

clone_size: .
j_call: TRBJ2-7
cdr3_length: 15
v_call: TRBV7-9
d_call: .
cdr3_nt: TGTGCCAGCAGCTTAGGGCCCCAATCCGCCTACGAGCAGTACTTC
cdr3_aa: CASSLGPQSAYEQYF

clone_size: few
j_call: TRBJ2-7
cdr3_length: 15
v_call: TRBV29-1
d_call: .
cdr3_nt: TGCAGCGTTGCCCCTCAAGGACGGGGGACCAGCGAGCAGTACTTC
cdr3_aa: CSVAPQGRGTSEQYF

clone_size: .
j_call: TRBJ2-7
cdr3_length: 14
v_call: TRBV6-5
d_call: TRBD1
cdr3_nt: TGTGCCAGCAGTTACGACAGGGTTAAGGCCGAGCAGTACTTC
cdr3_aa: CASSYDRVKAEQYF

clone_size: .
j_call: TRBJ1-4
cdr3_length: 15
v_call: TRBV20-1
d_call: .
cdr3_nt: TGCAGTGCTGGAGCCAAGGAGACAGCTAATGAAAAACTGTTTTTT
cdr3_aa: CSAGAKETANEKLFF

clone_size: few
j_call: TRBJ2-3
cdr3_length: 14
v_call: TRBV10-3
d_call: .
cdr3_nt: TGTGCCATCAGTCGGGACGGAAGCACAGATACGCAGTATTTT
cdr3_aa: CAISRDGSTDTQYF

clone_size: .
j_call: TRBJ2-4
cdr3_length: 14
v_call: TRBV10-1
d_call: TRBD1
cdr3_nt: TGCGCCAGCAGTTCCGGGACAGGAATCTACGAGCAGTGCTTC
cdr3_aa: CASSSGTGIYEQCF

clone_size: few
j_call: TRBJ1-2
cdr3_length: 13
v_call: TRBV6-1
d_call: .
cdr3_nt: TGTGCCAGCAGTGAAGTTGTGAACTATGGCTACACCTTC
cdr3_aa: CASSEVVNYGYTF

clone_size: .
j_call: TRBJ2-6
cdr3_length: 19
v_call: TRBV6-2/TRBV6-3
d_call: .
cdr3_nt: TGTGCCAGCAGTTACTCTCTTGGAACCGCGTACTCTGGGACCAACGTCCTGACTTTC
cdr3_aa: CASSYSLGTAYSGTNVLTF

clone_size: .
j_call: TRBJ2-4
cdr3_length: 15
v_call: TRBV6-2/TRBV6-3
d_call: .
cdr3_nt: TGTGCCAGCAGCCCTCTAAGAGGGGTCAAAAACATTCAGTACTTC
cdr3_aa: CASSPLRGVKNIQYF

clone_size: .
j_call: TRBJ2-6
cdr3_length: 15
v_call: TRBV7-2
d_call: .
cdr3_nt: TGTGCCAGCAGCCGACTTGAGGCTGGGGCCAACGTCCTGACTTTC
cdr3_aa: CASSRLEAGANVLTF

clone_size: .
j_call: TRBJ2-1
cdr3_length: 15
v_call: TRBV27
d_call: TRBD1
cdr3_nt: TGTGCCAGCACCCCGGGACAGGGGCCCACGGGGAAGCAGTTCTTC
cdr3_aa: CASTPGQGPTGKQFF

clone_size: .
j_call: TRBJ1-2
cdr3_length: 12
v_call: TRBV6-2/TRBV6-3
d_call: .
cdr3_nt: TGTGCCAGCAGTTACGGCAGTTTGAGCTACACCTTC
cdr3_aa: CASSYGSLSYTF

clone_size: few
j_call: TRBJ2-5
cdr3_length: 14
v_call: TRBV12-3/TRBV12-4
d_call: TRBD1
cdr3_nt: TGTGCCAGCAGCGGCAGGGGGCAGGTTGAGACCCAGTACTTC
cdr3_aa: CASSGRGQVETQYF

clone_size: once
j_call: TRBJ2-1
cdr3_length: 10
v_call: TRBV27
d_call: .
cdr3_nt: TGTGCCAGCAAGGGGGGGAGTGAGTTCTTC
cdr3_aa: CASKGGSEFF

clone_size: .
j_call: TRBJ1-1
cdr3_length: 14
v_call: TRBV6-6
d_call: .
cdr3_nt: TGTGCCAGCAGTTACGGCGAGGTTACAGGGATAGCTTTCTTT
cdr3_aa: CASSYGEVTGIAFF

clone_size: once
j_call: TRBJ2-1
cdr3_length: 17
v_call: TRBV11-2
d_call: TRBD2
cdr3_nt: TGTGCCAGCAGCTTAGAAGCGGGGGGTCTCTCCTACAATGAGCAGTTCTTC
cdr3_aa: CASSLEAGGLSYNEQFF

clone_size: few
j_call: TRBJ2-1
cdr3_length: 17
v_call: TRBV6-2/TRBV6-3
d_call: TRBD2
cdr3_nt: TGTGCCAGCAGTAGCCATCCGGGGGGGAGCTCCTACAATGAGCAGTTCTTC
cdr3_aa: CASSSHPGGSSYNEQFF

clone_size: .
j_call: TRBJ2-1
cdr3_length: 16
v_call: TRBV6-5
d_call: TRBD1
cdr3_nt: TGTGCCAGCAGTTACTCTTGGGACAGCCCATCGGCAACGCAGTTCTTC
cdr3_aa: CASSYSWDSPSATQFF

clone_size: .
j_call: TRBJ1-2
cdr3_length: 16
v_call: TRBV27
d_call: TRBD1
cdr3_nt: TGTGCCAGCAGAAGGACAGGGGGCGTATTAAACTATGGCTACACCTTC
cdr3_aa: CASRRTGGVLNYGYTF

clone_size: .
j_call: TRBJ1-4
cdr3_length: 15
v_call: TRBV29-1
d_call: .
cdr3_nt: TGCAGCGTGGGGACCCCTCAGGCAACTAATGAAAAACTGTTTTTT
cdr3_aa: CSVGTPQATNEKLFF

clone_size: .
j_call: TRBJ1-5
cdr3_length: 15
v_call: TRBV27
d_call: .
cdr3_nt: TGTGCCAGCAGTTCAAACAGCCTTAGCAATCAGCCCCAGCATTTT
cdr3_aa: CASSSNSLSNQPQHF

clone_size: .
j_call: TRBJ1-1
cdr3_length: 15
v_call: TRBV7-6
d_call: .
cdr3_nt: TGTGCCAGCAGCTTACTAGGTGAGGACAGCCCCGAAGCTTTCTTT
cdr3_aa: CASSLLGEDSPEAFF

clone_size: .
j_call: TRBJ2-1
cdr3_length: 18
v_call: TRBV12-5
d_call: TRBD1
cdr3_nt: TGTGCTAGTGGTTTGGACTCCCATTTGGGACAGACCCACAATGAGCAGTTCTTC
cdr3_aa: CASGLDSHLGQTHNEQFF